The next 15 T cell receptor beta chains were all read from a single sample in a study of technical replicates of blood from a handful of donors. Profiling relied on immunoSEQ multiplex PCR, and the TCRdb table lists in-frame clones only, not all of them. Of more than 70,000 clones listed, approximately 97% are singletons. The specimen sequenced was T cells isolated from PBMCs. Every receptor here comes from a human donor in good health.

V is TRBV11-3 and J is TRBJ2-3, with a tentative D call TRBD2 (7 bases). Trimming stripped 5 bases from V and 0 bases from J, with 12 bases between. Germline V gene sequence: CDR1 SGHNT, CDR2 YENEEA. The CDR3 is 15 amino acids. CDR3 sequence: CASSQEGGSTDTQYF. For the CDR3, the DNA is TGTGCCAGCAGCCAGGAGGGGGGGAGCACAGATACGCAGTATTTT.

V and J are TRBV28 and TRBJ2-7; possible D gene TRBD2, 5 bases. From germline, CDR1 is MDHEN and CDR2 SYDVKM. V was trimmed by 7 bases and J by 2 bases, leaving 12 bases between them. The CDR3 has 13 residues. CDR3 sequence: CASTGISTYEQYF. CDR3 DNA: TGTGCCAGCACCGGGATTTCAACCTACGAGCAGTACTTC.

This sequence joins TRBV15 and TRBJ1-1; D may be TRBD1 (6 bases). This CDR3 has 15 amino acids. In germline, CDR1 is LNHNV, CDR2 YYDKDF (reference sequence). V was shortened by 3 bases and J by 0 bases, with 11 bases between the two germline ends. The CDR3 DNA reads as TGTGCCACCAGCAGGGACAGCCCCATGAACACTGAAGCTTTCTTT. The encoded protein is CATSRDSPMNTEAFF.

This chain links TRBV10-3 with TRBJ2-1; TRBD2 might be the D (5 bases). There are 16 residues in the CDR3. Germline CDR1 and CDR2: ENHRY and SYGVKD. Trimming removed 10 bases at V and 0 bases at J, with 19 bases between. The CDR3 region has the DNA TGTGCCACCAGAACTGACTACGCCCTCTCCTACAATGAGCAGTTCTTC. The encoded protein is CATRTDYALSYNEQFF.

The DNA for the CDR3 is TGTGCCAGCAGCTTCGGACAGGGGGCGAACGAGCAGTACTTC. Amino acids: CASSFGQGANEQYF. V is TRBV5-6 and J is TRBJ2-7; 11 nucleotides agree with TRBD1. The CDR3 has 14 residues. Trimming removed 2 bases from V and 5 bases from J; junction bases left unmatched: 3. Per germline, CDR1 SGHDT and CDR2 YYEEEE.

Points on this clone: A read error may produce the germline difference seen at one junction end. The gene calls are TRBV6-5 and TRBJ1-1; 7 bases match TRBD1. In germline, CDR1 is MNHEY, CDR2 SVGAGI. This CDR3 comprises 15 residues. CDR3 sequence: CASSYWTGMNTEAFF. In DNA form, the CDR3 reads TGTGCCAGCAGCTACTGGACAGGAATGAACACTGAAGCTTTCTTT.

This chain uses TRBV27 with TRBJ2-7; 10 nucleotides align to TRBD2. CDR1 is MNHEY, CDR2 SMNVEV, per germline (reference sequence). The CDR3 runs 14 residues. Unmatched junction bases numbered 2, after V lost 3 bases and J lost 3 bases. The CDR3 here is CASSFSGRLYEQYF. In nucleotides, the CDR3 is TGTGCCAGCAGTTTTAGCGGGAGGCTCTACGAGCAGTACTTC.

The chain recombines TRBV25-1 with TRBJ2-3; D perhaps matches TRBD1 (5 bases). The V end lost 4 bases, the J end lost 8 bases, and 22 bases lay between the germline ends. Germline V gene sequence: CDR1 MGHDK, CDR2 SYGVNS. The CDR3 has 16 amino acids. This CDR3 is CASSVGQGVLSVTQYF. The CDR3, as DNA: TGTGCCAGCAGTGTGGGTCAGGGTGTTTTATCCGTTACGCAGTATTTT. Using reference TRBV25-1 and TRBJ2-3 for the parts outside the CDR3, the full variable domain is EADIYQTPRYLVIGTGKKITLECSQTMGHDKMYWYQQDPGMELHLIHYSYGVNSTEKGDLSSESTVSRIRTEHFPLTLESARPSHTSQYLCASSVGQGVLSVTQYFGPGTRLTVL.

V is TRBV28 and J is TRBJ1-2; possible D gene TRBD1, 5 bases. The CDR3 is 14 residues long. CDR1 MDHEN and CDR2 SYDVKM come from the germline V gene. V lost 7 bases and J lost 8, with 20 bases in between. This CDR3 is CASTPRGGVSGYTF. DNA for the CDR3: TGTGCCAGCACCCCTCGGGGGGGGGTTAGCGGCTACACCTTC.

The V gene is TRBV25-1, the J gene TRBJ1-4; D is possibly TRBD1 (5 bases). The V and J ends lost 7 bases and 13 bases respectively, with 13 bases between them. Germline V gene lookup returns CDR1 MGHDK and CDR2 SYGVNS. The CDR3 covers 11 residues. The CDR3 is CASNGGRGLFF. The DNA for the CDR3 is TGTGCCAGCAACGGGGGACGGGGACTGTTTTTT.

V is TRBV7-3 and J is TRBJ2-1; TRBD1 matches at 8 bases. The germline V gene encodes CDR1 SGHTA and CDR2 FQGTGA. The CDR3 is made up of 13 amino acids. V was pared by 4 bases and J by 9 bases, with 5 bases of the junction left unmatched. CDR3 bases: TGTGCCAGCAGCTCGACAGGGGTTTCTGAGCAGTTCTTC. This encodes CASSSTGVSEQFF.

The V gene is TRBV4-1, the J gene TRBJ2-1; 9 bases line up with TRBD2. V trimming: 2 bases; J trimming: 6 bases; junction bases outside the gene matches: 14. CDR1 is MGHRA, CDR2 YSYEKL, per germline. The CDR3 has 18 amino acids. The chain's CDR3 is CASSQTSPLAGALNEQFF. The CDR3 bases are TGCGCCAGCAGCCAAACTAGCCCCTTAGCGGGGGCACTCAATGAGCAGTTCTTC.

The chain recombines TRBV28 with TRBJ1-4, with a weak D call TRBD1 (6 bases). Germline V CDR1 and CDR2: MDHEN, SYDVKM. This CDR3 comprises 12 residues. Trimming left V 2 bases short and J 12 bases short, with 10 bases between. The chain's CDR3 is CASSLGGAQLFF. CDR3 nucleotides: TGTGCCAGCAGTTTAGGGGGGGCTCAACTGTTTTTT.

The chain has TRBV6-1 and TRBJ2-7; 7 bases agree with TRBD1. The CDR3 covers 14 residues. The junction had 5 bases not matched to a gene; V was cut back by 4 bases and J by 2 bases. CDR1 is MNHNS and CDR2 is SASEGT in the germline V gene. In DNA, the CDR3 is TGTGCCAGCAGTGTTGGACAGGCGACCTACGAGCAGTACTTC. It specifies CASSVGQATYEQYF.

The J gene is TRBJ2-3, the V gene TRBV27, with TRBD1 matching over 9 bases. CDR1 and CDR2 (germline): MNHEY, SMNVEV (reference sequence). This CDR3 has 15 amino acids. The V gene end was trimmed by 4 bases and the J gene end by 1 base; junction bases not matched to a gene: 3. Here the CDR3 DNA reads TGTGCCAGCAGTTCCTGGACAGGGGGCACAGATACGCAGTATTTT. It encodes CASSSWTGGTDTQYF.